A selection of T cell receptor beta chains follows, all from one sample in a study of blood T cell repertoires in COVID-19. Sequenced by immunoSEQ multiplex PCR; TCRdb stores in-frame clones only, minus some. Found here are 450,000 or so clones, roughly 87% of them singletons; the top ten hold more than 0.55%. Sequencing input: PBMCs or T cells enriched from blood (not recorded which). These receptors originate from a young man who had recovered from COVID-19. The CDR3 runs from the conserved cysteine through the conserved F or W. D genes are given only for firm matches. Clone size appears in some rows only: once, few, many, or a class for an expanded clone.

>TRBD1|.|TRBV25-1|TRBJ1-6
CASREDRVNSPLHF
TGTGCCAGCAGGGAGGACAGGGTAAATTCACCCCTCCACTTT
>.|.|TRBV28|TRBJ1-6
CASSFAGAMDSPLHF
TGTGCCAGCAGTTTTGCAGGGGCTATGGATTCACCCCTCCACTTT
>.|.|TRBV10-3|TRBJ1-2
CAISESTTGTTF
TGTGCCATCAGTGAGTCGACTACAGGGACCACCTTC
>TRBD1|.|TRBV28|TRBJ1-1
CASILGTGRTEAFF
TGTGCCAGCATCCTGGGGACAGGGAGAACTGAAGCTTTCTTT
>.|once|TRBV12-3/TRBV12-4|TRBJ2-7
CASCSTTGVEQYF
TGTGCCAGCTGCAGCACAACGGGTGTGGAGCAGTACTTC
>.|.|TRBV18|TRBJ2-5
CASSPVAKETQYF
TGTGCCAGCTCACCAGTGGCAAAGGAGACCCAGTACTTC
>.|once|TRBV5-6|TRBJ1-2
CASSLTGTATGYTF
TGTGCCAGCAGCTTGACAGGGACGGCAACGGGCTACACCTTC
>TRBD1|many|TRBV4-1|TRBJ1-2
CASSQVIRTGNYGYTF
TGCGCCAGCAGCCAAGTAATTAGGACAGGGAACTATGGCTACACCTTC
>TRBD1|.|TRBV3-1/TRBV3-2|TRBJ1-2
CASSLRQGDGYTF
TGTGCCAGCAGCCTAAGACAGGGAGACGGCTACACCTTC
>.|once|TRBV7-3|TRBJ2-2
CASSFSTGELFF
TGTGCCAGCAGCTTCAGCACCGGGGAGCTGTTTTTT
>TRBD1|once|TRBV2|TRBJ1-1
CASSEQGTGVPTEAFF
TGTGCCAGCAGTGAACAAGGGACAGGGGTCCCCACTGAAGCTTTCTTT
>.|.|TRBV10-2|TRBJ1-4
CASSASGDTNEKLFF
TGCGCCAGCAGTGCGAGCGGCGACACAAATGAAAAACTGTTTTTT
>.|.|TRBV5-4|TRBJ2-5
CASSLGAQETQYF
TGTGCCAGCAGCTTGGGGGCCCAAGAGACCCAGTACTTC
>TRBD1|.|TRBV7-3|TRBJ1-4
CASSLTGTGDEKLFF
TGTGCCAGCAGCTTAACCGGGACAGGGGATGAAAAACTGTTTTTT
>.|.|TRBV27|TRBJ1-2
CASSYRYNYGYTF
TGTGCCAGCAGTTACAGATATAACTATGGCTACACCTTC
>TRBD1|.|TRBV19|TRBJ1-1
CASSPSGQDWAFF
TGTGCCAGTAGTCCTTCGGGACAGGATTGGGCTTTCTTT
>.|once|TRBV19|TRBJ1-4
CASTLMGLTGEKLFF
TGTGCCAGTACCCTCATGGGGTTGACAGGTGAAAAACTGTTTTTT
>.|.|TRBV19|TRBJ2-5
CASSIMEGETQYF
TGTGCCAGTAGTATCATGGAGGGGGAGACCCAGTACTTC
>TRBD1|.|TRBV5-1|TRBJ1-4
CASSPGTGADNEKLFF
TGCGCCAGCAGCCCAGGAACAGGGGCGGATAATGAAAAACTGTTTTTT
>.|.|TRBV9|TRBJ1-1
CASSSRELNTEAFF
TGTGCCAGCAGCTCCAGGGAACTGAACACTGAAGCTTTCTTT
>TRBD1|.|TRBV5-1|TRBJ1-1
CASSPGTDRALGTEAFF
TGCGCCAGCAGCCCTGGTACCGACAGGGCCCTAGGGACTGAAGCTTTCTTT
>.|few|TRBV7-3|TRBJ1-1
CASSPLTETNTEAFF
TGTGCCAGCAGCCCGCTGACAGAAACGAACACTGAAGCTTTCTTT
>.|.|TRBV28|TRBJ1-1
CASSLQAQNTEAFF
TGTGCCAGCAGTTTACAGGCGCAGAACACTGAAGCTTTCTTT
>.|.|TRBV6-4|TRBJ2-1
CASSVADYANEQFF
TGTGCCAGCAGTGTTGCTGACTATGCTAATGAGCAGTTCTTC
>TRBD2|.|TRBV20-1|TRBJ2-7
CSASRTSGILGPPYEQYF
TGCAGTGCTAGTAGGACTAGCGGGATCTTAGGCCCCCCCTACGAGCAGTACTTC
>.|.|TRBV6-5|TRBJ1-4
CASHTGSNEKLFF
TGTGCCAGCCACACAGGATCTAATGAAAAACTGTTTTTT
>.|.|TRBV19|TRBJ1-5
CASSNPQGHNQPQHF
TGTGCCAGTAGTAACCCGCAGGGTCATAATCAGCCCCAGCATTTT
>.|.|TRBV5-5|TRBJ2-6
CASSFDRPAGANVLTF
TGTGCCAGCAGCTTCGACAGGCCAGCTGGGGCCAACGTCCTGACTTTC
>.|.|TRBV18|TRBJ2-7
CASSEETGGEQYF
TGTGCCAGCTCAGAAGAGACAGGAGGCGAGCAGTACTTC
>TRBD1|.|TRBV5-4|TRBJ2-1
CASSPLWGQGAENEQFF
TGTGCCAGCAGCCCGCTATGGGGACAGGGGGCTGAAAATGAGCAGTTCTTC
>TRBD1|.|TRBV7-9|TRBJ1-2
CASSLDLTGDGYTF
TGTGCCAGCAGCTTAGATCTGACAGGGGATGGCTACACCTTC
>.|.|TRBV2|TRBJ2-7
CASSDLDYEQYF
TGTGCCAGCAGTGACCTAGACTACGAGCAGTACTTC